Here is one TCR beta chain with its context. This entry comes from a study of human T cells and chemical hapten exposure. Specified time point: patch test 1, 2 weeks after DPC sensitization. Treatment described: therapeutic diphenylcyclopropenone sensitization with weekly scalp DPC. The ends were cut back, 6 bases at V and 1 base at J, with 6 bases in the middle. CDR1 and CDR2 from the germline V gene are MNHEY and SMNVEV (reference sequence). The CDR3 runs 13 residues. Via MiXCR, TCRdb re-called the RACE reads, giving one row per CDR3 protein. The sample carries tens of thousands of distinct CDR3 sequences, 8% to 9.5% recorded once.

The receptor comes from a woman between 50 and 59 years old with alopecia areata. Some clones in this sample may be carry-over from other donors' samples. The sequencing here drew on whole blood, taken in connection with sensitization to the hapten diphenylcyclopropenone (DPC). J is TRBJ2-2 and V is TRBV27; D is unresolved. The CDR3 sequence is CASSRRNTGELFF. CDR3 DNA: TGTGCCAGCAGCCGCAGGAACACCGGGGAGCTGTTTTTT.